What follows is one T cell receptor (beta chain) and its context. The target antigen is unknown. The data belong to a study of cytomegalovirus exposure and HLA in healthy donors. This PCR relied on a set of 60 Vbeta primers and 13 Jbeta primers. Generated by immunoSEQ multiplex PCR, the TCRdb table keeps only in-frame clones and is missing some. This table has about 150,000 clones, more than 70% appearing once. The CDR3 runs to 12 residues. Looked up from germline, CDR1 is MNHEY and CDR2 is SMNVEV (reference sequence). With 8 bases removed from V and 9 bases from J, the gap between germline ends came to 14 bases. Findings and limits, study-wide: Sequencing probably produced one cluster of sequence variants that were highly shared. Overall, 164 TCR beta chains were annotated as cytomegalovirus-associated. Most of the TCR beta V segments (in an earlier analysis) were productive either about 87% or about 30% of the time.

The TCR was taken from a woman aged 40-49 years in good health and CMV-seropositive. The chain carries TRBV27 and TRBJ2-1; D is possibly TRBD1 (7 bases). The specimen was PBMCs. CDR3 sequence (DNA): TGTGCCAGCGGAGGGACAGAGAGTGAGCAGTTCTTC. Translating gives CASGGTESEQFF.